This TCR beta chain was recorded in a study of graft-versus-host responses after intestinal transplantation. As for the study in general: Each of the recipients got a multivisceral, liver-intestinal, or isolated intestinal transplant. General study points: Those patients showing graft-donor T cell macrochimerism displayed high graft-versus-host to host-versus-graft clonal ratios in allografts.

To note about this clone: Antigen: not known.

The repertoire was sequenced with immunoSEQ multiplex PCR; TCRdb's copy has only in-frame clones and lacks some. Of over 80,000 clones in the sample, 90% to 95% were seen once. J lost 7 bases, V lost 3 bases, and 13 bases had no gene match. The CDR3 has 16 amino acids. Germline V lookup: CDR1 SGHNT, CDR2 YYREEE (reference sequence). This TCR was recovered from a human donor who was the organ donor for an intestinal transplant. The sample in question was unstimulated CD4+ T cells sorted from spleen or lymph node cells, obtained before transplant. This chain joins TRBV5-4 and TRBJ2-1; TRBD2 matches 7 bases. CDR3 DNA: TGTGCCAGCAGCTCTCTCAGCGGGGACCGGGGGAATGAGCAGTTCTTC. This gives the protein CASSSLSGDRGNEQFF.